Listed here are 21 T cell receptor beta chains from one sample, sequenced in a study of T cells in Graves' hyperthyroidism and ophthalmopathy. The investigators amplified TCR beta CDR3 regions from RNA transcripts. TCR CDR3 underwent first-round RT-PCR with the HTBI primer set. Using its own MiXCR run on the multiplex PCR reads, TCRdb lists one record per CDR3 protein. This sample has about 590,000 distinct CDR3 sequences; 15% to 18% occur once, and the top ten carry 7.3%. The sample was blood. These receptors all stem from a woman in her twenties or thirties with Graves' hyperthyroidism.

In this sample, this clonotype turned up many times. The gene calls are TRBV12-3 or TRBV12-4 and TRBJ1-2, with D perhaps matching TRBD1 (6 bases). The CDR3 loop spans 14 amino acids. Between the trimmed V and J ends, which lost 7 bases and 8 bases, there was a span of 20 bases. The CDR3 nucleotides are TGTGCCAGCACCGGAGGGGGGACCGGGGGCGGCTACACCTTC. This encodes CASTGGGTGGGYTF.

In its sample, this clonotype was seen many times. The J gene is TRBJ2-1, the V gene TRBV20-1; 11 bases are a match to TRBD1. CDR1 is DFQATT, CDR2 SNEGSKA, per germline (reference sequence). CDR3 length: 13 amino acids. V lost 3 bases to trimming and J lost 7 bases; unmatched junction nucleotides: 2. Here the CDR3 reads CSARDRGLNEQFF. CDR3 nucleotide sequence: TGCAGTGCTAGGGACAGGGGGCTGAATGAGCAGTTCTTC.

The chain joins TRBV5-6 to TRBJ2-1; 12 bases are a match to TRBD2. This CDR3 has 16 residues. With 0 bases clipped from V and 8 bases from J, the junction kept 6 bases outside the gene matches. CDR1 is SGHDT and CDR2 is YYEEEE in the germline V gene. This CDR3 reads CASSLEASGRVYEQFF. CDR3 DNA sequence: TGTGCCAGCAGCTTGGAGGCTAGCGGGAGGGTATATGAGCAGTTCTTC.

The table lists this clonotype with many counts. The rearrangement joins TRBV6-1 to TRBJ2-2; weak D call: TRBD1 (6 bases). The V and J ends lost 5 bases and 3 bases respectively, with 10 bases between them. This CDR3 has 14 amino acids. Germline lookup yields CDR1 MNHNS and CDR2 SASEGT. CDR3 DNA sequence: TGTGCCAGCAGTCCCAGGGGATACACCGGGGAGCTGTTTTTT. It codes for CASSPRGYTGELFF.

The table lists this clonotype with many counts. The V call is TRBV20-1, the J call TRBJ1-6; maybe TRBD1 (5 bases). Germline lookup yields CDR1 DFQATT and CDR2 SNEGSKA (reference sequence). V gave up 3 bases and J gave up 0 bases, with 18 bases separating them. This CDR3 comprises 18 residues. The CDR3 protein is CSASGLAGGSSYNSPLHF. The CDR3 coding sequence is TGCAGTGCTAGTGGGCTGGCCGGGGGGAGCTCCTATAATTCACCCCTCCACTTT.

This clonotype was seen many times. CDR3: CASSSSGTGGNEQFF. CDR3 coding DNA: TGTGCCAGCAGCTCATCCGGGACAGGGGGCAATGAGCAGTTCTTC. The chain employs TRBV7-2 and TRBJ2-1; 11 bases align to TRBD1. The CDR3 has 15 amino acids. Trimming at V came to 4 bases and at J to 6 bases, leaving 5 bases not matched to a gene. CDR1 SGHTA and CDR2 FQGNSA come from the germline V gene.

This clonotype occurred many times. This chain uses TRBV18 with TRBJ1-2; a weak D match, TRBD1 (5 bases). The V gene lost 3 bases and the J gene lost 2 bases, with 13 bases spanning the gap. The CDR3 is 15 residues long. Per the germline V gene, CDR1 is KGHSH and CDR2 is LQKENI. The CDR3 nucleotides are TGTGCCAGCTCACCTCAGGACACCCACAACTATGGCTACACCTTC. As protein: CASSPQDTHNYGYTF. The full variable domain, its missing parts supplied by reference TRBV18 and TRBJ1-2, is NAGVMQNPRHLVRRRGQEARLRCSPMKGHSHVYWYRQLPEEGLKFMVYLQKENIIDESGMPKERFSAEFPKEGPSILRIQQVVRGDSAAYFCASSPQDTHNYGYTFGSGTRLTVV.

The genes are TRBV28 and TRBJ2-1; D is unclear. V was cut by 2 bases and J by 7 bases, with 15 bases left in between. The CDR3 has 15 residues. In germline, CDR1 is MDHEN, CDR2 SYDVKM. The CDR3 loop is CASSLGSRWLNEQFF. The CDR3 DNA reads TGTGCCAGCAGTTTAGGGTCTAGATGGTTGAATGAGCAGTTCTTC.

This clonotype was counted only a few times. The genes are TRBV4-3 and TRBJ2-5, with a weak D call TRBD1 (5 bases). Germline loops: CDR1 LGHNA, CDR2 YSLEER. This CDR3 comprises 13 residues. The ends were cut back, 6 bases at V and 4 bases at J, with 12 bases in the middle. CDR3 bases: TGCGCCAGCAGTTTCAGGGTCGGAGAGACCCAGTACTTC. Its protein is CASSFRVGETQYF.

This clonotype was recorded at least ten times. CDR3 sequence reads: CASSQGSDRVYEQYF. The CDR3 nucleotides are TGTGCCAGCAGCCAAGGATCGGACAGGGTCTACGAGCAGTACTTC. This chain links TRBV3-1 with TRBJ2-7, with 8 bases aligning to TRBD1. V was clipped by 1 base and J by 3 bases; unmatched bases: 5. CDR3 length: 15 amino acids. Germline assignment: CDR1 LGHDT and CDR2 YNNKEL (reference sequence).

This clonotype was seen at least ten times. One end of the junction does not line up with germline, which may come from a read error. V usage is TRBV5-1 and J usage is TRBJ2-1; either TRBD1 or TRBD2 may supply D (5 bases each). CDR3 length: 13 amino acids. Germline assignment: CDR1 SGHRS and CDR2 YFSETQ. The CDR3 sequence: CASSLGTGNEQFF. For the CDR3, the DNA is TGTGCCAGCAGTCTAGGGACCGGCAATGAGCAGTTCTTC.

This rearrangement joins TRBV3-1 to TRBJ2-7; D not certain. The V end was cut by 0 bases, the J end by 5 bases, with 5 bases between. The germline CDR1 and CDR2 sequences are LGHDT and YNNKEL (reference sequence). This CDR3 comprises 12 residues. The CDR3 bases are TGTGCCAGCAGCCAAGATCTGGACGAGCAGTACTTC. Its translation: CASSQDLDEQYF.

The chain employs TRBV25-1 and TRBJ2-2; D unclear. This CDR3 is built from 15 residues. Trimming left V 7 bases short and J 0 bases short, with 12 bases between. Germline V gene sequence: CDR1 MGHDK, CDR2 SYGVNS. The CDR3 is CASTAELANTGELFF. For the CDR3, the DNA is TGTGCCAGCACGGCAGAGCTTGCGAACACCGGGGAGCTGTTTTTT.

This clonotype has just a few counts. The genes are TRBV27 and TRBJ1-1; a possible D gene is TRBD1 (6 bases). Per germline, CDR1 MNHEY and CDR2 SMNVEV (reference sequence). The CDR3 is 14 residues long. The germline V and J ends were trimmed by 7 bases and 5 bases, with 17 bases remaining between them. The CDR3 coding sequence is TGTGCCAGCACGGGACTAGGGGGGGGAACTGAAGCTTTCTTT. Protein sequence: CASTGLGGGTEAFF.

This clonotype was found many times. Here the CDR3 reads CASSQLAGSPDTQYF. The CDR3 DNA reads TGTGCCAGCAGTCAATTAGCGGGAAGTCCAGATACGCAGTATTTT. V gene TRBV6-1 combines with J gene TRBJ2-3; 8 nucleotides line up with TRBD2. The CDR3 has 15 residues. Looked up from germline, CDR1 is MNHNS and CDR2 is SASEGT. The trim removed 5 bases at V and 4 bases at J, leaving 8 bases unmatched.

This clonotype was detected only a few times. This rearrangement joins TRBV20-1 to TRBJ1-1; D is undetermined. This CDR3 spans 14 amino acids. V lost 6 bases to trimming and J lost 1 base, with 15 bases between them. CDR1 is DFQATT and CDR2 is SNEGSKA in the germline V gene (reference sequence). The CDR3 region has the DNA TGCAGTGCCCGGCAGGACCTAGCGAACACTGAAGCTTTCTTT. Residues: CSARQDLANTEAFF.

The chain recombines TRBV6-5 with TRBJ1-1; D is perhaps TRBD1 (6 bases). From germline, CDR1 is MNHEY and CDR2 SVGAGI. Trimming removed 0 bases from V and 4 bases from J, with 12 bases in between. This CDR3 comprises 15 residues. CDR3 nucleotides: TGTGCCAGCAGTTACTCGGGGGGCGCGGTCACTGAAGCTTTCTTT. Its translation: CASSYSGGAVTEAFF.

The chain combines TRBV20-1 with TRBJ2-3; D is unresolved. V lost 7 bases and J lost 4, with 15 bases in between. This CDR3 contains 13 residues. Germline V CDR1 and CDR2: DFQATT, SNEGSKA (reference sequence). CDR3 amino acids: CSVPTAQPDTQYF. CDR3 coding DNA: TGCAGTGTCCCAACGGCGCAACCAGATACGCAGTATTTT.

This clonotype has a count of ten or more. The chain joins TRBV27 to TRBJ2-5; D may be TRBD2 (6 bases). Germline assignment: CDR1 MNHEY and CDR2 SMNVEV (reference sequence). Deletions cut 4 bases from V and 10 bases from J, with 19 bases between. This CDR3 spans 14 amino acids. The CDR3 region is CASSWQRASGDQYF. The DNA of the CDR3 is TGTGCCAGCAGTTGGCAGCGGGCCTCAGGAGACCAGTACTTC.

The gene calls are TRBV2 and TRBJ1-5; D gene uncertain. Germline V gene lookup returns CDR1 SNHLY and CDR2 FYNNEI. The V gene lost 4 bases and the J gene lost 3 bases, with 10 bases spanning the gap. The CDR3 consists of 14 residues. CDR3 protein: CASSGRTSNQPQHF. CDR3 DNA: TGTGCCAGCAGTGGACGGACTTCCAATCAGCCCCAGCATTTT.

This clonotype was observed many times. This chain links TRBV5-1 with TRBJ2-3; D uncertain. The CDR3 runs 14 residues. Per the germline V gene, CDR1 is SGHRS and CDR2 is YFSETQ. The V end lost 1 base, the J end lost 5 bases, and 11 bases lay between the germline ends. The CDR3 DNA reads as TGCGCCAGCAGCTTGTTTGACGGTGAAGATACGCAGTATTTT. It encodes CASSLFDGEDTQYF.